The present T cell receptor beta chain was sequenced within a study of cytomegalovirus exposure and HLA in healthy donors. Study-wide points: Sequencing depth across donors, presence/absence analyses assumed, was roughly uniform. One cluster of highly shared sequence variants probably arose as a sequencing artifact. The investigators catalogued about 170 TCR beta chains as cytomegalovirus-associated.

Only a few counts were recorded for this clone. What it recognizes is unknown. The identical CDR3 is also encoded by other nucleotide sequences in the sample. J lost 4 bases, V lost 8 bases, and 4 bases had no gene match. The CDR3 is 12 amino acids. Germline V gene sequence: CDR1 SNHLY, CDR2 FYNNEI. 13 Jbeta primers and 60 Vbeta primers were used for the PCR. The data were produced by immunoSEQ multiplex PCR, yet TCRdb's version contains in-frame clones alone and is incomplete. The sample shows over 100,000 clones, about 80% of them seen only once. The chain joins TRBV2 to TRBJ2-5, with 7 bases matching TRBD2. This TCR was sampled from a woman aged 18-29 years in good health and CMV-seropositive. Sequenced: PBMCs. CDR3: CASRGVGETQYF. The CDR3 nucleotides are TGTGCCAGCCGGGGGGTGGGAGAGACCCAGTACTTC.